This T cell receptor beta chain is drawn from a study of blood T cell repertoires in COVID-19. Study information: Samples representing acute and convalescent COVID-19 were sourced from the United States, Italy and Spain. Nucleic acid was either cDNA or gDNA, and it came from T cells, B-cell-depleted T cells, or PBMCs.

Per the original data handling: Estimation of nucleated cell counts was performed using reference gene primer amplification. The assay was immunoSEQ multiplex PCR, and TCRdb's table has in-frame clones only and misses some. D and trimming were read from the DNA, whereas the V and J calls and clone size are those reported in that table. In the table there are tens of thousands of clones, approximately 76% of which are singletons. This clone was detected only a few times. The TCR comes from a man aged 65 to 85 with active or convalescent COVID-19. The sequencing input was peripheral blood.

The CDR3 DNA reads as TGTGCCAGCAGTTACTGGACAGCGAACACCGGGGAGCTGTTTTTT. Protein sequence: CASSYWTANTGELFF. J is TRBJ2-2 and V is TRBV6-5, with D possibly being TRBD1 (6 bases). This CDR3 has 15 amino acids. With 1 base removed from V and 0 bases from J, the gap between germline ends came to 6 bases. Germline V CDR1 and CDR2: MNHEY, SVGAGI.